This TCR beta chain derives from a study of blood T cells in healthy people across ages. Sample-barcoded 5' priming and a J-beta primer mix drove a second PCR of about 6 to 12 cycles. Sequencing yielded, for each sample, at least 3 million paired-end reads carrying CDR3. Via MiXCR, TCRdb re-called the 5' RACE reads, giving one row per CDR3 protein. The sample consists of some 1,800,000 distinct CDR3 sequences, approximately 39% of them appearing once. Isolation of PBMCs gave at least 7 million cells per sample. From germline, CDR1 is KGHSH and CDR2 LQKENI. The CDR3 covers 17 residues. V lost 6 bases to trimming and J lost 3 bases; unmatched junction nucleotides: 9.

The sequence derives from a human donor in good health. Sample: blood. V gene TRBV18 combines with J gene TRBJ2-2, with 11 bases matching TRBD2. Here the CDR3 DNA reads TGTGCCAGCTCGCTTTCCGGGACTAGCGGCTACACCGGGGAGCTGTTTTTT. It specifies CASSLSGTSGYTGELFF. Full variable domain (rest looked up from reference TRBV18 and TRBJ2-2): NAGVMQNPRHLVRRRGQEARLRCSPMKGHSHVYWYRQLPEEGLKFMVYLQKENIIDESGMPKERFSAEFPKEGPSILRIQQVVRGDSAAYFCASSLSGTSGYTGELFFGEGSRLTVL.